The 3 T cell receptor beta chains given below trace back to one sample, sequenced in a study of control samples from healthy donors and cancer patients. Libraries were prepared by immunoSEQ multiplex PCR; TCRdb keeps only in-frame clonotypes and omits some of them. The sample has almost 95,000 clones, 90% seen once. Sequenced sample: blood. The source of these receptors is a woman between 18 and 30 years old in good health.

In DNA, the CDR3 is TGTGCCAGCAGCCACCTCGGACCGAACACTGAAGCTTTCTTT. This encodes CASSHLGPNTEAFF. V and J are TRBV3-1 (or the pseudogene TRBV3-2) and TRBJ1-1; D is ambiguous. CDR3 length: 14 residues. Trimming pared 3 bases from V and 1 base from J, leaving 9 bases between. Germline loops: CDR1 LGHDT, CDR2 YNNKEL (reference sequence).

CDR3 nucleotides: TGTGCCAGCAGCCAAGGTTGGGGCACAGATACGCAGTATTTT. Translated, it gives CASSQGWGTDTQYF. J is TRBJ2-3 and V is TRBV3-1 (or the pseudogene TRBV3-2); D not certain. The germline V gene encodes CDR1 LGHDT and CDR2 YNNKEL (reference sequence). V shed 1 base and J shed 1 base, with 6 bases lying between them. The CDR3 covers 14 residues.

V gene TRBV5-1 combines with J gene TRBJ2-1; no clear D. Per the germline V gene, CDR1 is SGHRS and CDR2 is YFSETQ. V shed 0 bases and J shed 5 bases, with 9 bases lying between them. This CDR3 region has 14 residues. CDR3 residues: CASSLGPRDNEQFF. The CDR3 nucleotides are TGCGCCAGCAGCTTGGGTCCCCGCGACAATGAGCAGTTCTTC.